These 5 T cell receptor beta chains originate from one sample sequenced in a study of CXCR3-negative and CXCR3-positive naive CD8 T cells. It was by 5' RACE with UMI labels that the TRB cDNA libraries were prepared. TCRdb reprocessed the 5' RACE reads and stores each CDR3 protein as one record, lacking DNA. Here the sample table reports 150,000 or so distinct CDR3 sequences. Input material: naive CXCR3- CD8+ T cells from blood. Subset of the sample: CD45RO-CCR7+CD27+CD95- naive CD8+ T cells lacking CXCR3 (TNR3-). The receptors come from a human donor in good health. Some clones in this sample may be carry-over from other donors' samples.

V usage is TRBV28 and J usage is TRBJ2-7; the D gene TCRdb calls, TRBD2, cannot be checked with no DNA. Germline CDR1 and CDR2: MDHEN and SYDVKM. This CDR3 is built from 16 residues. CDR3 amino acids: CASRSHLAGEGSEQYF. The entire variable domain, with the rest obtained from reference TRBV28 and TRBJ2-7, is as follows: DVKVTQSSRYLVKRTGEKVFLECVQDMDHENMFWYRQDPGLGLRLIYFSYDVKMKEKGDIPEGYSVSREKKERFSLILESASTNQTSMYLCASRSHLAGEGSEQYFGPGTRLTVT.

The rearrangement uses TRBV29-1 and TRBJ2-1; TCRdb names TRBD2, which stays unverified in the absence of DNA. This CDR3 has 13 amino acids. Germline assignment: CDR1 SQVTM and CDR2 ANQGSEA. The CDR3 region is CSATSGSSNEQFF.

V usage is TRBV7-2 and J usage is TRBJ2-7; the TRBD1 assignment by TCRdb is unverifiable without DNA. In germline, CDR1 is SGHTA, CDR2 FQGNSA. This CDR3 contains 16 residues. This CDR3 is CASTLELQGGSYEQYF. Full variable domain (remainder filled in from reference TRBV7-2 and TRBJ2-7): GAGVSQSPSNKVTEKGKDVELRCDPISGHTALYWYRQSLGQGLEFLIYFQGNSAPDKSGLPSDRFSAERTGGSVSTLTIQRTQQEDSAVYLCASTLELQGGSYEQYFGPGTRLTVT.

The chain is built from TRBV5-1 and TRBJ2-1. Per germline, CDR1 SGHRS and CDR2 YFSETQ. The length of the CDR3 is 11 residues. CDR3 loop: CASSLWGEQFF.

The chain joins TRBV20-1 to TRBJ2-2; TCRdb calls TRBD2, which cannot be checked without DNA. The length of the CDR3 is 15 residues. Germline CDR1 DFQATT, CDR2 SNEGSKA (reference sequence). This CDR3 is CSAPTSGRAAGELFF.